This entry is about one T cell receptor (beta chain). Its target is not known. The PCR had 60 Vbeta and 13 Jbeta primers. Some clones are missing from TCRdb's copy, which holds only in-frame ones; the method was immunoSEQ multiplex PCR. The sample contains around 150,000 clones, 79% of which appear only once. This sample was taken from a study of cytomegalovirus exposure and HLA in healthy donors. General study results and limits: A cluster of highly shared sequence variants was likely a sequencing artifact.

Trimming took 3 bases from V and 1 from J, leaving 6 bases between them. CDR1 and CDR2 (germline): SGHTA, FQGTGA. The CDR3 runs 13 residues. This receptor was identified in a human donor in good health. Material for sequencing was PBMCs. The rearrangement joins TRBV7-3 to TRBJ2-5; the D is unclear. The chain's CDR3 is CASSLTPQETQYF. Written as DNA, the CDR3 is TGTGCCAGCAGCTTGACTCCCCAAGAGACCCAGTACTTC.